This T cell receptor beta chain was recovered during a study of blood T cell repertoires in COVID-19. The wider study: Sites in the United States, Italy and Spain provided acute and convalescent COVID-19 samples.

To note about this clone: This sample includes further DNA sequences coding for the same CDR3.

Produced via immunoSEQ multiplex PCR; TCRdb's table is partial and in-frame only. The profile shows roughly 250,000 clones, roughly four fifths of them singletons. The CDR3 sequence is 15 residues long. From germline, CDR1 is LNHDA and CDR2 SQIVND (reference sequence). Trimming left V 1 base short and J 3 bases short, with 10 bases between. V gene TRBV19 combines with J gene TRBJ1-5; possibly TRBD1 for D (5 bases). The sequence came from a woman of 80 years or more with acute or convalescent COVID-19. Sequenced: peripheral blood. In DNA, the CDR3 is TGTGCCAGTAGTATAGGAGGAGGGGTCAATCAGCCCCAGCATTTT. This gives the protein CASSIGGGVNQPQHF.